The 10 T cell receptor beta chains below all came from one sample that was sequenced in a study of blood T cell repertoires in COVID-19. The repertoire was sequenced with immunoSEQ multiplex PCR; TCRdb's copy has only in-frame clones and lacks some. The repertoire includes over 200,000 clones, around 87% of them detected once, and 2.3% sits in the top ten. Sequenced input: peripheral blood. These receptors all stem from a woman aged 45-60 years with acute or convalescent COVID-19.

The rearrangement links TRBV6-4 to TRBJ1-6, with D possibly TRBD1 on 6 matching bases. V lost 8 bases to trimming and J lost 4 bases, with 9 bases between them. There are 13 residues in the CDR3. Per germline, CDR1 MRHNA and CDR2 SNTAGT. The DNA for the CDR3 is TGTGCCAGCGGACAGAATTATAATTCACCCCTCCACTTT. Residues: CASGQNYNSPLHF.

This chain connects TRBV28 to TRBJ2-7; unclear D gene. The V gene's germline CDR1 is MDHEN and CDR2 SYDVKM. Trimming shortened V by 6 bases and J by 4 bases, and 4 bases separated the two germline ends. This CDR3 has 10 residues. The CDR3 DNA reads TGTGCCAGCAGACGGTACGAGCAGTACTTC. Its protein is CASRRYEQYF.

This sequence joins TRBV9 and TRBJ2-3, with 7 bases identical to TRBD1. The trim removed 0 bases at V and 0 bases at J, leaving 1 base unmatched. This CDR3 region has 15 residues. The germline gives CDR1 SGDLS, CDR2 YYNGEE. This chain's CDR3 is CASSVGQGSTDTQYF. The CDR3 region has the DNA TGTGCCAGCAGCGTAGGACAGGGAAGCACAGATACGCAGTATTTT.

The V and J genes are TRBV2 and TRBJ2-3; D may be TRBD2 (5 bases). The CDR3 length is 14 residues. V was cut by 5 bases and J by 1 base, with 10 bases left in between. Per the germline V gene, CDR1 is SNHLY and CDR2 is FYNNEI. CDR3 loop: CASSFGVGTDTQYF. DNA for the CDR3: TGTGCCAGCAGTTTCGGGGTGGGCACAGATACGCAGTATTTT.

J is TRBJ1-2 and V is TRBV6-7, with unresolved D. TRBV6-7 is noted as an ORF with a role that remains uncertain. The CDR3 has 17 amino acids. Trimming removed 2 bases from V and 2 bases from J, with 18 bases in between. CDR3 in DNA: TGTGCCAGCAGTTACCGCCTCACGCGAGGCTGCAACTATGGCTACACCTTC. The encoded protein is CASSYRLTRGCNYGYTF.

CDR3 bases: TGTGCCAGCAGTGATGGGCCTGATCAGCCCCAGCATTTT. It specifies CASSDGPDQPQHF. The V and J genes are TRBV6-4 and TRBJ1-5; the D is unclear. The CDR3 is 13 residues long. V gave up 3 bases and J gave up 5 bases, with 8 bases separating them. The germline gives CDR1 MRHNA, CDR2 SNTAGT.

The chain carries TRBV7-8 and TRBJ1-6, with D uncertain. Deletions cut 5 bases from V and 6 bases from J, with 14 bases between. The CDR3 extends over 15 amino acids. Germline loops: CDR1 SGHVS, CDR2 FQNEAQ. As DNA, the CDR3 is TGTGCCAGCAGCCCCACGACTCCGGGTAATTCACCCCTCCACTTT. Its protein product is CASSPTTPGNSPLHF.

The CDR3 DNA sequence: TGTGCCAGCTCACCACCTGGACTAGCGGCATTATACGAGCAGTACTTC. It translates to CASSPPGLAALYEQYF. The chain combines TRBV18 with TRBJ2-7; 10 nucleotides agree with TRBD2. V dropped 0 bases and J dropped 4; count of bases not matched to a gene: 6. CDR3 length: 16 amino acids. Germline V lookup: CDR1 KGHSH, CDR2 LQKENI.

The CDR3 loop is CASSPRLAGLYNEQFF. CDR3 sequence (DNA): TGTGCCAGCAGTCCCCGACTAGCGGGGCTCTACAATGAGCAGTTCTTC. This chain uses TRBV27 with TRBJ2-1; 11 nucleotides align to TRBD2. J was trimmed by 3 bases and V by 5 bases; bases with no gene match: 6. Germline loops: CDR1 MNHEY, CDR2 SMNVEV (reference sequence). The CDR3 length is 16 residues.

In this sample, this clone turned up a few times. The CDR3 is CASRGTSGRGVTQYF. In DNA form, the CDR3 reads TGTGCCAGCAGGGGGACTAGCGGGAGAGGTGTGACCCAGTACTTC. This sequence joins TRBV2 and TRBJ2-5; 14 positions match TRBD2. The CDR3 totals 15 residues. The junction had 7 bases not matched to a gene; V was cut back by 6 bases and J by 7 bases. Germline assignment: CDR1 SNHLY and CDR2 FYNNEI.